What follows describes a single T cell receptor (beta chain). Authors' data handling: Amplification with reference gene primers provided the estimates of nucleated cell counts. TCRdb's copy holds only in-frame clones and misses some; the assay was immunoSEQ multiplex PCR. For V, J and clone size, that table is used; D and trimming come from the DNA. Seen here are 220,000 or so clones, around 89% observed once, and the top ten hold around 0.8%. The sample comes from a study of blood T cell repertoires in COVID-19. V was pared by 2 bases and J by 2 bases, with 6 bases of the junction left unmatched. From germline, CDR1 is MNHNS and CDR2 SASEGT. The length of the CDR3 is 16 residues. Each participant's cohort was designated according to participant-reported clinical history. People in the exposed group encountered a COVID-19 case within 2 weeks before entering the study.

Sequencing used PBMCs or T cells enriched from blood (not recorded which). This receptor was taken from a man aged 45 to 65 who had been exposed to COVID-19. The chain joins TRBV6-1 to TRBJ2-3; TRBD2 agrees at 8 bases. This chain's CDR3 is CASSESGGGLTDTQYF. The CDR3 nucleotides are TGTGCCAGCAGTGAATCCGGGGGGGGCCTCACAGATACGCAGTATTTT.